This passage covers 26 T cell receptor beta chains from one sample sequenced in a study of cytomegalovirus exposure and HLA in healthy donors. With 60 Vbeta and 13 Jbeta primers, the PCR was carried out. The data were produced by immunoSEQ multiplex PCR, yet TCRdb's version contains in-frame clones alone and is incomplete. The data include 56,000 or so clones; the top ten clones carry about 24%. What was sequenced was PBMCs. Every receptor here comes from a man aged 40-49 years in good health and CMV-seropositive.

V usage is TRBV29-1 and J usage is TRBJ2-5; 7 bases agree with TRBD2. The CDR3 runs 17 residues. Germline CDR1 is SQVTM and CDR2 is ANQGSEA. Trimming cost V 2 bases and J 3 bases; bases outside gene matches: 15. The CDR3 here is CSVEMWEGRTMKETQYF. The DNA of the CDR3 is TGCAGCGTTGAAATGTGGGAGGGCCGAACAATGAAAGAGACCCAGTACTTC.

This rearrangement joins TRBV27 to TRBJ2-7; D gene unclear. The germline CDR1 and CDR2 sequences are MNHEY and SMNVEV (reference sequence). Trimming left V 5 bases short and J 0 bases short, with 8 bases between. The CDR3 extends over 13 amino acids. CDR3 sequence reads: CASSLFSSYEQYF. The CDR3 DNA sequence: TGTGCCAGCAGTCTATTCTCCTCCTACGAGCAGTACTTC.

The V call is TRBV6-5, the J call TRBJ2-1; 8 bases are a match to TRBD2. Germline CDR1 reads MNHEY; CDR2 reads SVGAGI. V lost 4 bases and J lost 10; bases outside the gene matches: 9. CDR3 length: 14 amino acids. This CDR3 reads CASSSGGPLQEQFF. Here the CDR3 DNA reads TGTGCCAGCAGTTCGGGAGGGCCATTACAGGAGCAGTTCTTC.

The chain combines TRBV5-6 with TRBJ1-2; D is unresolved. Looked up from germline, CDR1 is SGHDT and CDR2 is YYEEEE. This CDR3 has 14 residues. With 2 bases removed from V and 2 bases from J, the gap between germline ends came to 10 bases. The CDR3, as DNA: TGTGCCAGCAGCTTCGAGCAGGCCAACTATGGCTACACCTTC. Protein product: CASSFEQANYGYTF.

The chain links TRBV28 to TRBJ2-7; 12 bases align to TRBD2. The CDR3 consists of 14 residues. From germline, CDR1 is MDHEN and CDR2 SYDVKM. J was trimmed by 6 bases and V by 7 bases; bases with no gene match: 7. The CDR3 here is CASTRGTSGLEQYF. The DNA of the CDR3 is TGTGCCAGCACCCGTGGGACTAGCGGGCTCGAGCAGTACTTC.

Details on this clone: One end of the junction varies from germline; a read error may be responsible. V and J are TRBV7-7 and TRBJ2-1; TRBD2 aligns across 7 bases. The germline gives CDR1 SSHAT, CDR2 FNYEAQ (reference sequence). The CDR3 is 15 amino acids. CDR3 DNA: TGTGCTAGCAGCTTAGAACGGGGGGCCTACAATGAGCAGTTCTTC. This codes for CASSLERGAYNEQFF. Full variable domain (remainder filled in from reference TRBV7-7 and TRBJ2-1): GAGVSQSPRYKVTKRGQDVTLRCDPISSHATLYWYQQALGQGPEFLTYFNYEAQPDKSGLPSDRFSAERPEGSISTLTIQRTEQRDSAMYRCASSLERGAYNEQFFGPGTRLTVL.

The chain recombines TRBV6-5 with TRBJ2-1; 7 positions agree with TRBD2. Germline assignment: CDR1 MNHEY and CDR2 SVGAGI. The CDR3 totals 13 residues. V shed 5 bases, J shed 14 bases, and the junction held 12 bases outside the gene matches. Here the CDR3 reads CASSKGLVGGEFF. The CDR3 bases are TGTGCCAGCAGTAAAGGTCTGGTGGGGGGGGAGTTCTTC.

The gene calls are TRBV5-1 and TRBJ2-3, with TRBD1 identical over 8 bases. The junction had 7 bases not matched to a gene; V was cut back by 0 bases and J by 7 bases. The CDR3 has 15 residues. The germline gives CDR1 SGHRS, CDR2 YFSETQ. Written as DNA, the CDR3 is TGCGCCAGCAGCTTGGGGACAGGGTCATTACATACGCAGTATTTT. Protein product: CASSLGTGSLHTQYF.

The V gene is TRBV29-1, the J gene TRBJ2-7, with D possibly TRBD2 on 6 matching bases. From germline, CDR1 is SQVTM and CDR2 ANQGSEA. The CDR3 is made up of 11 amino acids. Trimming took off 8 bases at V and 5 bases at J, with 13 bases between the two ends. The CDR3 DNA sequence: TGCAGCACCCGCGGAGGGAACGAGCAGTACTTC. The encoded protein is CSTRGGNEQYF.

The J gene is TRBJ1-1, the V gene TRBV2, with D possibly matching TRBD1 (5 bases). Germline assignment: CDR1 SNHLY and CDR2 FYNNEI. The CDR3 has 14 residues. V was shortened by 7 bases and J by 3 bases, with 15 bases between the two germline ends. DNA of the CDR3: TGTGCCAGCAAGTCAGGGCGGAGGGACACTGAAGCTTTCTTT. This sequence encodes CASKSGRRDTEAFF.

The chain joins TRBV4-2 to TRBJ2-2; TRBD1 matches at 7 bases. This CDR3 is built from 17 residues. Trimming took 3 bases from V and 0 from J; bases not matched to a gene: 7. The germline V gene encodes CDR1 LGHNA and CDR2 YNFKEQ. The CDR3 sequence is CASSQEKGAPNTGELFF. CDR3 nucleotide sequence: TGTGCCAGCAGCCAGGAGAAGGGGGCCCCGAACACCGGGGAGCTGTTTTTT.

The gene calls are TRBV7-9 and TRBJ1-1; D is possibly TRBD1 (5 bases). This CDR3 is built from 14 residues. From germline, CDR1 is SEHNR and CDR2 FQNEAQ (reference sequence). Between the trimmed V and J ends, which lost 3 bases and 1 base, there was a span of 9 bases. CDR3 DNA: TGTGCCAGCAGCTTCGGGGGAGGGAACACTGAAGCTTTCTTT. Translated, it gives CASSFGGGNTEAFF.

This chain joins TRBV7-8 and TRBJ1-1; no firm D call. From germline, CDR1 is SGHVS and CDR2 FQNEAQ. Trimming left V 3 bases short and J 3 bases short, with 17 bases between. This CDR3 is built from 16 residues. The CDR3 nucleotides are TGTGCCAGCAGCTTGGCCCAGCGGTCGGCGGACACTGAAGCTTTCTTT. Its protein is CASSLAQRSADTEAFF.

The chain employs TRBV7-3 and TRBJ2-1; D is uncertain. Looked up from germline, CDR1 is SGHTA and CDR2 is FQGTGA. V lost 2 bases and J 7 bases, leaving 12 bases between the germline ends. CDR3 length: 14 residues. The CDR3 DNA reads as TGTGCCAGCAGCTTAGCTCTAGGTGTGAATGAGCAGTTCTTC. This encodes CASSLALGVNEQFF. The full variable domain, rest sourced from reference TRBV7-3 and TRBJ2-1, is GAGVSQTPSNKVTEKGKYVELRCDPISGHTALYWYRQSLGQGPEFLIYFQGTGAADDSGLPNDRFFAVRPEGSVSTLKIQRTERGDSAVYLCASSLALGVNEQFFGPGTRLTVL.

The chain has TRBV14 and TRBJ2-7, with 9 positions matching TRBD1. This CDR3 comprises 16 residues. V lost 3 bases to trimming and J lost 3 bases; unmatched junction nucleotides: 9. Germline V gene sequence: CDR1 SGHDN, CDR2 FVKESK. This chain's CDR3 is CASSQIPGQGIYEQYF. The CDR3, as DNA: TGTGCCAGCAGCCAGATACCGGGACAGGGTATCTACGAGCAGTACTTC.

This chain connects TRBV7-2 to TRBJ2-3; maybe TRBD2 (6 bases). The CDR3 length is 16 residues. Trimming left V 3 bases short and J 4 bases short, with 17 bases between. Germline CDR1 reads SGHTA; CDR2 reads FQGNSA. CDR3 DNA sequence: TGTGCCAGCAGCTTCCTTGGGGGGAGAAGTGCAGATACGCAGTATTTT. The encoded protein is CASSFLGGRSADTQYF.

Here the CDR3 reads CASSVGGTANTEAFF. The CDR3 DNA reads TGTGCCAGCAGCGTAGGAGGCACGGCGAACACTGAAGCTTTCTTT. V is TRBV9 and J is TRBJ1-1; D is uncertain. CDR1 and CDR2 from the germline V gene are SGDLS and YYNGEE. V was clipped by 0 bases and J by 1 base, with 10 bases between them. The CDR3 extends over 15 amino acids.

The rearrangement links TRBV7-9 to TRBJ1-2; 7 positions agree with TRBD1. The V and J ends lost 8 bases and 4 bases, in that order; junction bases with no gene match: 19. Germline V gene lookup returns CDR1 SEHNR and CDR2 FQNEAQ (reference sequence). This CDR3 spans 17 amino acids. CDR3 sequence (DNA): TGTGCCAGCTCCCGAACAGGGGTTCGAATTGGTGTCTATGGCTACACCTTC. Its protein product is CASSRTGVRIGVYGYTF.

The chain employs TRBV5-1 and TRBJ1-4; the match to TRBD1 covers 11 bases. This CDR3 is 17 amino acids long. Germline loops: CDR1 SGHRS, CDR2 YFSETQ. Trimming took 2 bases from V and 4 from J; bases not matched to a gene: 7. CDR3 sequence reads: CASSLTGTGGINEKLFF. The CDR3 DNA sequence: TGCGCCAGCAGCTTAACCGGGACAGGGGGAATTAATGAAAAACTGTTTTTT. The variable domain in full, completed from reference TRBV5-1 and TRBJ1-4, reads KAGVTQTPRYLIKTRGQQVTLSCSPISGHRSVSWYQQTPGQGLQFLFEYFSETQRNKGNFPGRFSGRQFSNSRSEMNVSTLELGDSALYLCASSLTGTGGINEKLFFGSGTQLSVL.

The rearrangement joins TRBV7-9 to TRBJ2-3; weak D call: TRBD1 (5 bases). Trimming shortened V by 2 bases and J by 0 bases, and 9 bases separated the two germline ends. Germline values: CDR1 SEHNR, CDR2 FQNEAQ (reference sequence). The CDR3 runs to 15 residues. CDR3: CASSLFPGSTDTQYF. The CDR3 DNA is TGTGCCAGCAGCTTATTCCCAGGGAGCACAGATACGCAGTATTTT.

The chain is built from TRBV28 and TRBJ1-2; 9 bases agree with TRBD1. The CDR3 extends over 14 amino acids. V shed 5 bases and J 4 bases; nucleotides not matched to a gene: 5. CDR1 is MDHEN and CDR2 is SYDVKM in the germline V gene. The CDR3 DNA reads as TGTGCCAGCAGTACTCCGACAGGGGGCTATGGCTACACCTTC. This translates into CASSTPTGGYGYTF.

This chain uses TRBV9 with TRBJ2-3, with 11 bases identical to TRBD2. The germline gives CDR1 SGDLS, CDR2 YYNGEE. This CDR3 comprises 16 residues. Trimming took 1 base from V and 7 from J; bases not matched to a gene: 8. CDR3 protein: CASSVTGGLAGNTQYF. DNA of the CDR3: TGTGCCAGCAGCGTAACGGGCGGACTAGCGGGTAATACGCAGTATTTT.

The chain carries TRBV19 and TRBJ2-5; D call uncertain. CDR3 size: 11 residues. Per germline, CDR1 LNHDA and CDR2 SQIVND (reference sequence). V dropped 5 bases and J dropped 2 bases, with 3 bases sitting between them. The DNA of the CDR3 is TGTGCCAGTAGTTTACAAGAGACCCAGTACTTC. Protein product: CASSLQETQYF.

The CDR3 region has the DNA TGCGCCAGCAGCCAAGAAGGGGAGGGCCTCGAGCAGTACTTC. It specifies CASSQEGEGLEQYF. The chain links TRBV4-1 to TRBJ2-7; TRBD2 matches at 7 bases. The ends lost 0 bases at V and 6 bases at J; junction bases unmatched: 5. This CDR3 spans 14 amino acids. Germline CDR1 is MGHRA and CDR2 is YSYEKL.

The chain uses TRBV14 and TRBJ1-1, with D unclear. Germline V CDR1 and CDR2: SGHDN, FVKESK. The CDR3 length is 16 residues. Trimming stripped 4 bases from V and 4 bases from J, with 19 bases between. The CDR3 nucleotides read TGTGCCAGCAGCCGAGGAGGGAGCGGGTTTATCACTGAAGCTTTCTTT. It specifies CASSRGGSGFITEAFF.

The chain combines TRBV18 with TRBJ2-5; tentatively, D is TRBD2 (6 bases). Trimming removed 6 bases from V and 4 bases from J, with 15 bases in between. CDR1 is KGHSH, CDR2 LQKENI, per germline. The CDR3 loop spans 14 amino acids. The CDR3 DNA sequence: TGTGCCAGCTCCTTCAGGGCGGGAATAGAGACCCAGTACTTC. Translating gives CASSFRAGIETQYF. The full variable domain, in which reference TRBV18 and TRBJ2-5 provide the parts outside the CDR3, is NAGVMQNPRHLVRRRGQEARLRCSPMKGHSHVYWYRQLPEEGLKFMVYLQKENIIDESGMPKERFSAEFPKEGPSILRIQQVVRGDSAAYFCASSFRAGIETQYFGPGTRLLVL.